Given below is one T cell receptor beta chain in context. The source of the sample is a study of blood T cell repertoires in COVID-19. Data came from immunoSEQ multiplex PCR; TCRdb stores just in-frame clones and leaves some out. The table lists 150,000 to 200,000 clones, about 90% of them singletons. This clonotype originated in a human donor with acute COVID-19. The donor label of this sample is uncertain. The material sequenced was PBMCs or T cells enriched from blood (not recorded which).

In DNA form, the CDR3 reads TGTGCCAGCAGTCTATCGGGGGGGCCCCAGCATTTT. Translating it yields CASSLSGGPQHF. The chain recombines TRBV6-5 with TRBJ1-5, with a weak D call TRBD1 (5 bases). The germline V gene encodes CDR1 MNHEY and CDR2 SVGAGI. This CDR3 has 12 amino acids. The V end was cut by 5 bases, the J end by 9 bases, with 11 bases between.